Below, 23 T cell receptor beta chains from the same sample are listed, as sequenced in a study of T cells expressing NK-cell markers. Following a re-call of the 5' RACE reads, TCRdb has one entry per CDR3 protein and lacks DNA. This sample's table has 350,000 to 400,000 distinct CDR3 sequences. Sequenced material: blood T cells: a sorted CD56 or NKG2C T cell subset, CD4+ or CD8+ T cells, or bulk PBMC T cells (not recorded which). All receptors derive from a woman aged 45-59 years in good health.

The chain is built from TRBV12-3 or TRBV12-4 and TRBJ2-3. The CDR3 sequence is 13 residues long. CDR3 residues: CASSKLWTDTQYF.

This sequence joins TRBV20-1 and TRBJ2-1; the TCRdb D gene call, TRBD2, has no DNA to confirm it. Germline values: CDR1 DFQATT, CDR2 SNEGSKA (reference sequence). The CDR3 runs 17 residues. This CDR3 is CSARHPRGLAGGDEQFF.

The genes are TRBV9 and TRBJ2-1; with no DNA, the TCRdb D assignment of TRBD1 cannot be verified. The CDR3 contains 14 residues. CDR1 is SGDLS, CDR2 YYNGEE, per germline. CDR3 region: CASSVEGSYNEQFF.

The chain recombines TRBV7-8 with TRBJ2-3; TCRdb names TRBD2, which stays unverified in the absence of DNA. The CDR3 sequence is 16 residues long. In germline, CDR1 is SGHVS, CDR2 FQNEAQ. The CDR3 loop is CASRRTSGGGIDTQYF.

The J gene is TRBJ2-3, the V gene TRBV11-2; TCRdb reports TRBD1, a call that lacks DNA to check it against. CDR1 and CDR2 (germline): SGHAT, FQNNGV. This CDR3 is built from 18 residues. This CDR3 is CASSLDKWEPRRTDTQYF.

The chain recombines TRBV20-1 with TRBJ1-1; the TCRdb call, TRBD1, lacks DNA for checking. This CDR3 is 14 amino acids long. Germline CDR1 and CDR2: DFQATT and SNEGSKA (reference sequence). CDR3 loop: CSAPHPGRNTEAFF.

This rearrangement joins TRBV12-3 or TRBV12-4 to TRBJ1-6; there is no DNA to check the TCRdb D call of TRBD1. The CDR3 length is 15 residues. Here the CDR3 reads CASSLQGRKLVPLHF.

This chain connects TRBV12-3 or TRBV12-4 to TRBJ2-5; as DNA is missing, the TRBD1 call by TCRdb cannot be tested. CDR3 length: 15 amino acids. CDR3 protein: CASSSTHRIQETQYF.

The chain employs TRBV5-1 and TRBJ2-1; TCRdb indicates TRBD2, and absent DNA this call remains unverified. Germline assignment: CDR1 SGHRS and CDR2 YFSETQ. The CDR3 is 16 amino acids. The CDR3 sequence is CASSPLVAGGTNEQFF.

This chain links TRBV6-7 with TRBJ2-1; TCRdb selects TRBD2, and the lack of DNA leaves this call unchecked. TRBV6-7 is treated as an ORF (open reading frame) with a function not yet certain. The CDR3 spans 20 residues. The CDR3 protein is CASSYPPSISTRCSYNEQFF.

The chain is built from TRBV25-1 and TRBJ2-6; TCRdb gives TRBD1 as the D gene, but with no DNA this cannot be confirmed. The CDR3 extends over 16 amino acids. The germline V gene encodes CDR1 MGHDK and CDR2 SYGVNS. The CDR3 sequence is CASSPQTGERANVLTF.

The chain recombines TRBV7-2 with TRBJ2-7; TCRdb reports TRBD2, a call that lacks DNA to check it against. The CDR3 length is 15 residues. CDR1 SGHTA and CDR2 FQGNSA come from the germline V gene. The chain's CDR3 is CASTPPGSGSYEQYF.

The CDR3: CASSGLIRGPGDEQFF. The chain joins TRBV9 to TRBJ2-1; TCRdb's assignment of TRBD1 cannot be checked, as there is no DNA. There are 16 residues in the CDR3. In germline, CDR1 is SGDLS, CDR2 YYNGEE.

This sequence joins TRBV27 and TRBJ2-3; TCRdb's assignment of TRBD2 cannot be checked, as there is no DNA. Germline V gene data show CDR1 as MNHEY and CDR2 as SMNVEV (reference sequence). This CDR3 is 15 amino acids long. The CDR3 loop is CASRQPGLGTDTQYF.

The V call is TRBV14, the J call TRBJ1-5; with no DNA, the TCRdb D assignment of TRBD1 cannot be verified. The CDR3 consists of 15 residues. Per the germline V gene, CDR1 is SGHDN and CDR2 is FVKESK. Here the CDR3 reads CASSQGGASNQPQHF.

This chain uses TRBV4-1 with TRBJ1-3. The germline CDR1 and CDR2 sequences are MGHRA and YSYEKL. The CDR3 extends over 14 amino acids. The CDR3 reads CASSQVVSGNTIYF.

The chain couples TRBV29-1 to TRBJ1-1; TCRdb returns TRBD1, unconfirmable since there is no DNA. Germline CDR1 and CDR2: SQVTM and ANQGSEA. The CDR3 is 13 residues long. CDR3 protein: CSPYRPLNTEAFF.

This chain's CDR3 is CASSFNRNYEQYF. The chain carries TRBV11-2 and TRBJ2-7. The CDR3 spans 13 residues. Germline V gene data show CDR1 as SGHAT and CDR2 as FQNNGV.

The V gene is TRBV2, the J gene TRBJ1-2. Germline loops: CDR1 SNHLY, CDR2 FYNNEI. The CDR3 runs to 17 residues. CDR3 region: CASSEEGGGASYYGYTF.

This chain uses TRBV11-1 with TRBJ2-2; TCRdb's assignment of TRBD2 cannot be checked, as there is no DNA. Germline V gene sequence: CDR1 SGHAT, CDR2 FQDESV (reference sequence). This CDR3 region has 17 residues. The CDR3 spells CASSFFASGPHAGELFF.

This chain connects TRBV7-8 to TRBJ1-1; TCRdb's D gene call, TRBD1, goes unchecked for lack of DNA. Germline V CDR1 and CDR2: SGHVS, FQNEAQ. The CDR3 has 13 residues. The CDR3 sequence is CASSLPGSYEAFF.

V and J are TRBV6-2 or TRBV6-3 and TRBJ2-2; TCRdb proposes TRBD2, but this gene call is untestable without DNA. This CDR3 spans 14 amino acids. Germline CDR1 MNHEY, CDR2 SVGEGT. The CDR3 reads CASRRSGGAGELFF.

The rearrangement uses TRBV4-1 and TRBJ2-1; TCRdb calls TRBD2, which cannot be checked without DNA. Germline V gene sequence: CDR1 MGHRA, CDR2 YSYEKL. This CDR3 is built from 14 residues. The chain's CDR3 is CASSQGLAYDEQFF.